The 25 T cell receptor beta chains in this list originate from one sample, sequenced in a study of blood T cell repertoires in COVID-19. Sequencing used immunoSEQ multiplex PCR; TCRdb keeps in-frame clones, though not all of them. The sample lists fewer than 250,000 clones; over 75% were seen once. The specimen was peripheral blood. These receptors were obtained from a woman aged 40 to 50 who had recovered from COVID-19.

The chain joins TRBV15 to TRBJ2-7; D remains ambiguous. Germline CDR1 LNHNV, CDR2 YYDKDF (reference sequence). This CDR3 contains 13 residues. V was cut by 1 base and J by 6 bases, with 10 bases left in between. The CDR3 DNA reads TGTGCCACCAGCAGAGGATCTAGTCGCGAGCAGTACTTC. This codes for CATSRGSSREQYF.

The table lists this clone with a count of one. CDR3: CASSPSASSYNEQFF. As DNA, the CDR3 is TGTGCCAGCTCACCTAGCGCGAGCTCCTACAATGAGCAGTTCTTC. The V and J genes are TRBV18 and TRBJ2-1; tentative D call: TRBD2 (5 bases). Deletions cut 3 bases from V and 0 bases from J, with 9 bases between. The CDR3 length is 15 residues. Germline V gives CDR1 KGHSH, CDR2 LQKENI.

The chain combines TRBV3-1 (or the pseudogene TRBV3-2) with TRBJ2-2; perhaps TRBD1 as D (5 bases). Trimming removed 4 bases from V and 7 bases from J, with 34 bases in between. CDR3 length: 21 residues. Germline V gene sequence: CDR1 LGHDT, CDR2 YNNKEL (reference sequence). The CDR3 nucleotides read TGTGCCAGCAGCCCTCCGGCCCGACTTCCAGACGTGGGGCCTTGGGACGGGGAGCTGTTTTTT. Translation gives CASSPPARLPDVGPWDGELFF.

The J gene is TRBJ1-5, the V gene TRBV28; the D gene is possibly TRBD1 (5 bases). Germline V gives CDR1 MDHEN, CDR2 SYDVKM. There are 15 residues in the CDR3. V lost 6 bases to trimming and J lost 4 bases, with 16 bases between them. CDR3 coding DNA: TGTGCCAGCAGCCCCCCTGGGGCACTAAATCAGCCCCAGCATTTT. This gives the protein CASSPPGALNQPQHF.

This chain connects TRBV6-1 to TRBJ1-2, with D unclear. Germline V lookup: CDR1 MNHNS, CDR2 SASEGT. The V gene lost 0 bases and the J gene lost 8 bases, with 16 bases spanning the gap. The CDR3 sequence is 15 residues long. Written as DNA, the CDR3 is TGTGCCAGCAGTGAAGCCCTTCAAGCATGGAGCGGCTACACCTTC. Its translation: CASSEALQAWSGYTF.

This sequence joins TRBV7-9 and TRBJ2-6, with D maybe TRBD1 (5 bases). This CDR3 is 15 amino acids long. Germline CDR1 reads SEHNR; CDR2 reads FQNEAQ (reference sequence). V shed 5 bases and J shed 4 bases, with 12 bases lying between them. The chain's CDR3 is CASSLTVSGANVLTF. The CDR3 nucleotides are TGTGCCAGCAGCCTGACAGTGTCCGGGGCCAACGTCCTGACTTTC. The full variable domain, in which reference TRBV7-9 and TRBJ2-6 provide the parts outside the CDR3, is DTGVSQNPRHKITKRGQNVTFRCDPISEHNRLYWYRQTLGQGPEFLTYFQNEAQLEKSRLLSDRFSAERPKGSFSTLEIQRTEQGDSAMYLCASSLTVSGANVLTFGAGSRLTVL.

The V gene is TRBV6-5, the J gene TRBJ2-5, with D perhaps matching TRBD1 (5 bases). Germline V CDR1 and CDR2: MNHEY, SVGAGI. Trimming left V 7 bases short and J 0 bases short, with 12 bases between. This CDR3 spans 14 amino acids. This CDR3 is CASTPGWYQETQYF. The CDR3 DNA reads as TGTGCCAGCACTCCAGGGTGGTACCAAGAGACCCAGTACTTC.

V usage is TRBV19 and J usage is TRBJ1-2; possibly TRBD1 for D (5 bases). The germline V gene has CDR1 LNHDA and CDR2 SQIVND (reference sequence). This CDR3 is 14 amino acids long. Trimming left V 4 bases short and J 6 bases short, with 15 bases between. CDR3 region: CASSTFQGSHGYTF. The CDR3 region has the DNA TGTGCCAGTAGTACTTTCCAGGGAAGCCATGGCTACACCTTC. The full variable domain, in which reference TRBV19 and TRBJ1-2 provide the parts outside the CDR3, is DGGITQSPKYLFRKEGQNVTLSCEQNLNHDAMYWYRQDPGQGLRLIYYSQIVNDFQKGDIAEGYSVSREKKESFPLTVTSAQKNPTAFYLCASSTFQGSHGYTFGSGTRLTVV.

This chain uses TRBV18 with TRBJ1-4; D is perhaps TRBD1 (6 bases). Trimming cost V 6 bases and J 0 bases, with 11 bases left between them. The CDR3 has 15 amino acids. Germline V gives CDR1 KGHSH, CDR2 LQKENI. The CDR3 DNA sequence: TGTGCCAGCTCCCAGGGGCTTGCAACTAATGAAAAACTGTTTTTT. Its translation is CASSQGLATNEKLFF.

The chain joins TRBV28 to TRBJ1-2; a weak D match, TRBD1 (5 bases). V gave up 5 bases and J gave up 5 bases, with 21 bases separating them. The CDR3 runs to 16 residues. Germline assignment: CDR1 MDHEN and CDR2 SYDVKM. CDR3 sequence: CASSPAWEGKGYGYTF. CDR3 sequence (DNA): TGTGCCAGCAGTCCCGCCTGGGAGGGGAAGGGGTATGGCTACACCTTC.

The CDR3 DNA reads as TGTGCCAGCAGCTTCCAGGGAGGCTCTGGAAACACCATATATTTT. This gives the protein CASSFQGGSGNTIYF. The rearrangement joins TRBV7-9 to TRBJ1-3, with a possible D match to TRBD1 (5 bases). Deletions cut 3 bases from V and 0 bases from J, with 9 bases between. Germline loops: CDR1 SEHNR, CDR2 FQNEAQ (reference sequence). The CDR3 runs 15 residues.

This clone was picked up a small number of times. The rearrangement uses TRBV27 and TRBJ2-2; TRBD2 is a possible D gene (6 bases). The CDR3 has 15 amino acids. CDR1 and CDR2 (germline): MNHEY, SMNVEV (reference sequence). V gave up 7 bases and J gave up 2 bases, with 14 bases separating them. The CDR3: CASKPGGANTGELFF. The CDR3 nucleotides are TGTGCCAGCAAACCCGGAGGGGCTAACACCGGGGAGCTGTTTTTT.

This clone was found a few times. The chain joins TRBV2 to TRBJ1-2, with TRBD1 identical over 10 bases. The CDR3 sequence is 14 residues long. The germline V gene has CDR1 SNHLY and CDR2 FYNNEI. Unmatched junction bases numbered 5, after V lost 3 bases and J lost 7 bases. The CDR3 DNA reads TGTGCCAGCAGTGAGGGACAGGGGTACGGTGGCTACACCTTC. As protein: CASSEGQGYGGYTF.

The rearrangement uses TRBV7-2 and TRBJ1-1; 8 bases match TRBD1. This CDR3 is 14 amino acids long. Germline CDR1 reads SGHTA; CDR2 reads FQGNSA. Unmatched junction bases numbered 5, after V lost 3 bases and J lost 5 bases. The DNA of the CDR3 is TGTGCCAGCAGCTTCACAGGGGGAAAGACTGAAGCTTTCTTT. Protein: CASSFTGGKTEAFF.

The gene calls are TRBV3-1 (or the pseudogene TRBV3-2) and TRBJ2-7, with TRBD2 identical over 10 bases. Germline CDR1 LGHDT, CDR2 YNNKEL (reference sequence). The CDR3 spans 16 residues. V lost 3 bases, J lost 6 bases, and 11 bases stayed unmatched. CDR3 in DNA: TGTGCCAGCAGCCACGCCGGGCTAGCGGGAGTGCTCGAGCAGTACTTC. Its protein product is CASSHAGLAGVLEQYF.

The V and J genes are TRBV5-1 and TRBJ2-7; D is possibly TRBD1 (6 bases). This CDR3 comprises 13 residues. Trimming pared 2 bases from V and 4 bases from J, leaving 10 bases between. The germline gives CDR1 SGHRS, CDR2 YFSETQ. CDR3 DNA sequence: TGCGCCAGCAGCTTAGTTAGGGGGTACGAGCAGTACTTC. Protein: CASSLVRGYEQYF.

The chain uses TRBV15 and TRBJ1-5, with D unclear. The germline V and J ends were trimmed by 6 bases and 6 bases, with 9 bases remaining between them. The CDR3 runs to 12 residues. Germline V lookup: CDR1 LNHNV, CDR2 YYDKDF (reference sequence). This CDR3 reads CATRTGAQPQHF. CDR3 DNA: TGTGCCACCAGAACTGGTGCTCAGCCCCAGCATTTT.

A single count supports this clone. The chain links TRBV4-1 to TRBJ2-7, with D maybe TRBD2 (5 bases). The CDR3 covers 15 residues. Trimming took off 1 base at V and 0 bases at J, with 10 bases between the two ends. Looked up from germline, CDR1 is MGHRA and CDR2 is YSYEKL. The CDR3 loop reads CASSQGISASYEQYF. DNA of the CDR3: TGCGCCAGCAGCCAAGGTATTAGCGCCTCCTACGAGCAGTACTTC.

V is TRBV19 and J is TRBJ2-1; 8 bases map to TRBD1. The germline gives CDR1 LNHDA, CDR2 SQIVND (reference sequence). J was trimmed by 2 bases and V by 6 bases; bases with no gene match: 3. The CDR3 loop spans 14 amino acids. The CDR3 bases are TGTGCCAGTAGATCGACAGGGGCCTACAATGAGCAGTTCTTC. Its protein is CASRSTGAYNEQFF.

The J gene is TRBJ2-7, the V gene TRBV7-2, with TRBD1 identical over 7 bases. V lost 5 bases, J lost 1 base, and 8 bases stayed unmatched. Germline CDR1 and CDR2: SGHTA and FQGNSA. This CDR3 contains 15 residues. This chain's CDR3 is CASSNRQGGSYEQYF. CDR3 in DNA: TGTGCCAGCAGCAACCGACAGGGCGGTTCCTACGAGCAGTACTTC. The whole variable domain, filled in from reference TRBV7-2 and TRBJ2-7, reads GAGVSQSPSNKVTEKGKDVELRCDPISGHTALYWYRQSLGQGLEFLIYFQGNSAPDKSGLPSDRFSAERTGGSVSTLTIQRTQQEDSAVYLCASSNRQGGSYEQYFGPGTRLTVT.

This chain connects TRBV12-3 or TRBV12-4 to TRBJ1-5; 7 nucleotides agree with TRBD1. Unmatched junction bases numbered 3, after V lost 5 bases and J lost 5 bases. This CDR3 contains 13 residues. The CDR3 DNA is TGTGCCAGCAGTCCTCAGGGGGATCAGCCCCAGCATTTT. Its translation: CASSPQGDQPQHF.

This clone was found once. J is TRBJ2-1 and V is TRBV7-8; 13 nucleotides match TRBD2. The V and J ends lost 6 bases and 7 bases, in that order; junction bases with no gene match: 6. The germline gives CDR1 SGHVS, CDR2 FQNEAQ. This CDR3 is 15 amino acids long. CDR3 protein: CASSLTSGRCNEQFF. DNA of the CDR3: TGTGCCAGCAGTTTGACTAGCGGGAGGTGTAATGAGCAGTTCTTC.

The chain recombines TRBV27 with TRBJ1-5; 9 bases line up with TRBD1. CDR3 length: 18 amino acids. The V and J ends lost 4 bases and 0 bases, in that order; junction bases with no gene match: 10. Per germline, CDR1 MNHEY and CDR2 SMNVEV (reference sequence). The CDR3 protein is CASSSRATGGYSNQPQHF. CDR3 sequence (DNA): TGTGCCAGCAGTTCCCGAGCGACAGGGGGGTATAGCAATCAGCCCCAGCATTTT.

V is TRBV13 and J is TRBJ1-5; 11 positions agree with TRBD1. Germline values: CDR1 PRHDT, CDR2 FYEKMQ (reference sequence). The CDR3 totals 15 residues. V was pared by 5 bases and J by 4 bases, with 4 bases of the junction left unmatched. The CDR3 DNA reads TGTGCCAGCAGCATTGGGACAGGGGGAAATCAGCCCCAGCATTTT. It yields the protein CASSIGTGGNQPQHF.

This chain links TRBV6-5 with TRBJ1-1, with a tentative D call TRBD1 (6 bases). The CDR3 contains 15 residues. The germline V gene encodes CDR1 MNHEY and CDR2 SVGAGI. Trimming pared 0 bases from V and 9 bases from J, leaving 17 bases between. CDR3 coding DNA: TGTGCCAGCAGTTACTCCTCAGGGGCGGGAGGACAAGCTTTCTTT. Residues: CASSYSSGAGGQAFF.